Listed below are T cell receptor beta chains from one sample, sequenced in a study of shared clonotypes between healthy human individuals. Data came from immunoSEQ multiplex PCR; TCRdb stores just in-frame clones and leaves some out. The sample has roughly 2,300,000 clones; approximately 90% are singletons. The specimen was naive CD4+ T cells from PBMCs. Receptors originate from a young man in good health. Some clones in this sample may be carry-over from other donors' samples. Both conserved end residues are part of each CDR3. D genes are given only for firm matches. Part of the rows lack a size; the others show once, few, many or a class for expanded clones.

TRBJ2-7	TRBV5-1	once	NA	TGCGCCAGCAGCCTGGGATACGAGCAGTACTTC	CASSLGYEQYF
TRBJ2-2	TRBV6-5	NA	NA	TGTGCCAGCAGGGGGACCCCAGTCGGGTCCGGGGAGCTGTTTTTT	CASRGTPVGSGELFF
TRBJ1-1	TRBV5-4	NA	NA	TGTGCCAGCAGCGGCCCGGTACAAGGTTACACTGAAGCTTTCTTT	CASSGPVQGYTEAFF
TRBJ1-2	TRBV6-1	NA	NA	TGTGCCAGCAGGGAATTGACAGACGTCTATGGCTACACCTTC	CASRELTDVYGYTF
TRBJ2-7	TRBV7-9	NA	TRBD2	TGTGCCAGCAGCCCGATGGGTAGCGGGAGGTACGAGCAGTACTTC	CASSPMGSGRYEQYF
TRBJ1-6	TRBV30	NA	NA	TGTGCCTGGAGTGTGGTACGCAGGTCACCCCTCCACTTT	CAWSVVRRSPLHF
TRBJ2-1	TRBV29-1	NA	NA	TGCAGCGTTGTCCTTGGGGGCTGGGAGCAGTTCTTC	CSVVLGGWEQFF
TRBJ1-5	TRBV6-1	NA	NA	TGTGCCAGCAGCTTCGGGGCTCCTGGCAATCAGCCCCAGCATTTT	CASSFGAPGNQPQHF
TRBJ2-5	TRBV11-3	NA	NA	TGTGCCAGCAGCCGGACGGACCAAGAGACCCAGTACTTC	CASSRTDQETQYF
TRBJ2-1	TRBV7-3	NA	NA	TGTGCCAGCAGCTTGGCCACTCGCAGTGAGCAGTTCTTC	CASSLATRSEQFF
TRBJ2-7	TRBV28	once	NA	TGTGCCAGCAGTTTATATCAGGCAAGGATCCACGAGCAGTACTTC	CASSLYQARIHEQYF
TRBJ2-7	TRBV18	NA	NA	TGTGCCAGCTCACCACAGGGGGGTCTGGGCGAGCAGTACTTC	CASSPQGGLGEQYF
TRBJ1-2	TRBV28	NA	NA	TGTGCCAGCAGTTTGACACAGAACTATGGCTACACCTTC	CASSLTQNYGYTF
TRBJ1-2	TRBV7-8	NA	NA	TGTGCCAGCAGCTTAGGGAGGGACACCCGTAGGTATGGCTACACCTTC	CASSLGRDTRRYGYTF
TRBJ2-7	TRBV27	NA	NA	TGTGCCAGCAGTTTCGTGGTAGCTATCCTAAATTCCTACGAGCAGTACTTC	CASSFVVAILNSYEQYF
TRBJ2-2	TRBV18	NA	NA	TGTGCCAGCTCACGTTTAACCACCGGGGAGCTGTTTTTT	CASSRLTTGELFF
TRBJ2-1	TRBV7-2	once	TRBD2	TGTGCCAGCAGCTTTTATAGCGGGAGTGGCTACAATGAGCAGTTCTTC	CASSFYSGSGYNEQFF
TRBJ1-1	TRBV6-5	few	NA	TGTGCCACGGACAGCAATAGTGGCACTGAAGCTTTCTTT	CATDSNSGTEAFF
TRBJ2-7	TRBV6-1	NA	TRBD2	TGTGCCAGCAGCGTTAGCGGGATCTACGAGCAGTACTTC	CASSVSGIYEQYF
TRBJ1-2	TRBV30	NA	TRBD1	TGTGCCTGGACCTCAGGGGGGGGCTACACCTTC	CAWTSGGGYTF
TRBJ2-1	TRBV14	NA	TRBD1	TGTGCCAGCAGCCATAGACAGGGGAATATCTACAATGAGCAGTTCTTC	CASSHRQGNIYNEQFF
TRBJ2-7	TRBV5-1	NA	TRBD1	TGCGCCAGCAGCATGACAGGGTTGGTTGGGGAGCAGTACTTC	CASSMTGLVGEQYF
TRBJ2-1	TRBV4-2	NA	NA	TGTGCCAGCAGCCCCGGTTACAATGAGCAGTTCTTC	CASSPGYNEQFF
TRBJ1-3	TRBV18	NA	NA	TGTGCCAGCTCACCGCCCGGATCGAGCTCTGGAAACACCATATATTTT	CASSPPGSSSGNTIYF
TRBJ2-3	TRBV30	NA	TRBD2	TGTGCCTGGAGTCTAGCGGGAGGGGGCGATACGCAGTATTTT	CAWSLAGGGDTQYF
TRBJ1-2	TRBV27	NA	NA	TGTGCCAGCAGTCCCAGTGTCAGGAGGTACTATGGCTACACCTTC	CASSPSVRRYYGYTF
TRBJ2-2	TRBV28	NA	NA	TGTGCCAGCACCCCCGGGGGTTGGATTGGCGGGGAGCTGTTTTTT	CASTPGGWIGGELFF
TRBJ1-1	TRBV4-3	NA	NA	TGCGCCAGCAGCCGGTACTCAGGGGCCCCGAACACTGAAGCTTTCTTT	CASSRYSGAPNTEAFF
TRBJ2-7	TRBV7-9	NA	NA	TGTGCCAGCAGCTTAGGTCGGGGTAGCGCCTACGAGCAGTACTTC	CASSLGRGSAYEQYF
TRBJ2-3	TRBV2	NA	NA	TGTGCCAGCAGTGAGGATACGCAGTATTTT	CASSEDTQYF
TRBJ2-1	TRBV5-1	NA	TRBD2	TGCGCCAGCAGCTTGGAGCGGACTAGCAACTACTACAATGAGCAGTTCTTC	CASSLERTSNYYNEQFF
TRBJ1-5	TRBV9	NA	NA	TGTGCCAGCAGCGTAGGGGCCGACACCTATCAGCCCCAGCATTTT	CASSVGADTYQPQHF
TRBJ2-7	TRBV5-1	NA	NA	TGCGCCAGCAGCCCGCAGGGTTCCCTCTACGAGCAGTACTTC	CASSPQGSLYEQYF
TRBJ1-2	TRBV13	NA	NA	TGTGCCAGCTTTCTCAGGACAGCTATTAACTATGGCTACACCTTC	CASFLRTAINYGYTF
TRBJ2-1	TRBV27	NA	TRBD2	TGTGCCAGCAGTTTGCTCAGCGGGAGCCCCCCTTATTACAATGAGCAGTTCTTC	CASSLLSGSPPYYNEQFF
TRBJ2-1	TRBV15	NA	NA	TGTGCCACCAGCAGAGCAGTGGGCAGCTCCTACAATGAGCAGTTCTTC	CATSRAVGSSYNEQFF
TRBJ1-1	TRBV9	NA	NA	TGTGCCAGCAGCGTAGAATCTGTGAACACTGAAGCTTTCTTT	CASSVESVNTEAFF
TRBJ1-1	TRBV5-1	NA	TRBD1	TGCGCCAGCAGCTTCGGACAGGGAAACATGAACACTGAAGCTTTCTTT	CASSFGQGNMNTEAFF
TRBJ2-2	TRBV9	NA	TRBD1	TGTGCCAGCAGCGTATGGGGGTGGGACAGGAGGAACACCGGGGAGCTGTTTTTT	CASSVWGWDRRNTGELFF
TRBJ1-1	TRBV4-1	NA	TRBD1	TGCGCCAGCAGCCAAGGGGACAGGGCTACTGAAGCTTTCTTT	CASSQGDRATEAFF
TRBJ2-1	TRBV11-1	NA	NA	TGTGCCAGCAGCTTAGTTCCTAGGGGCCTTACCGAGCAGTTCTTC	CASSLVPRGLTEQFF
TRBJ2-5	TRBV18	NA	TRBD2	TGTGCCAGCTCACCACGATCTCTAGCGGGAGGGCGGGAGACCCAGTACTTC	CASSPRSLAGGRETQYF
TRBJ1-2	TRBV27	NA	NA	TGTGCCAGCAGTTCAGGGGTAGCTAACTATGGCTACACCTTC	CASSSGVANYGYTF
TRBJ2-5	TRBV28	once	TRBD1	TGTGCCAGCAGTTTTCCTAACAGGGGGCAAGAGACCCAGTACTTC	CASSFPNRGQETQYF
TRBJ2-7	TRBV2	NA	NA	TGTGCCAGCAGTGGGGATGTTTTCGAGCAGTACTTC	CASSGDVFEQYF
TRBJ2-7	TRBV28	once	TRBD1	TGTGCCAGCAGTTTGGCCGGGACAGGGGACTACGAGCAGTACTTC	CASSLAGTGDYEQYF
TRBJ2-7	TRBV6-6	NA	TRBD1	TGTGCCAGCAGGGTGACAGGGTACGAGCAGTACTTC	CASRVTGYEQYF
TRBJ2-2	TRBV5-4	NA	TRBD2	TGTGCCAGCAGCCCCGGGAAGCGGGGTTTCACCGGGGAGCTGTTTTTT	CASSPGKRGFTGELFF
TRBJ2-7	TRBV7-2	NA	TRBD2	TGTGCCAGCAGCGCCTCGGGACTAGCGGGAGATCCCTACGAGCAGTACTTC	CASSASGLAGDPYEQYF
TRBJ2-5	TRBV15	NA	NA	TGTGCCACCAGCAGAGTTAGGGCAGGACAAGAGACCCAGTACTTC	CATSRVRAGQETQYF
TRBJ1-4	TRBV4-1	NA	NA	TGCGCCAGCAGCCAAGTAGAGTCTCTTAATGAAAAACTGTTTTTT	CASSQVESLNEKLFF
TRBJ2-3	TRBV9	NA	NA	TGTGCCAGCAGCGTAGTCGGGCTAGCAGCTAGCACAGATACGCAGTATTTT	CASSVVGLAASTDTQYF
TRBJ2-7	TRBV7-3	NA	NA	TGTGCCAGCAGCTCCGGACTGGTTAGCTCCTACGAGCAGTACTTC	CASSSGLVSSYEQYF
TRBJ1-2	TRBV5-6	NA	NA	TGTGCCAGCAGCTTGGTCGGGAATGGGGTAATCTATGGCTACACCTTC	CASSLVGNGVIYGYTF
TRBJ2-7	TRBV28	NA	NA	TGTGCCAGCGGCCCCACTCAATGGGTAGCGGTAAGGAGCTCCTACGAGCAGTACTTC	CASGPTQWVAVRSSYEQYF
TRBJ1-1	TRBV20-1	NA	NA	TGCAGTGCTAGAGTCCGGGGGAAAGCTTTCTTT	CSARVRGKAFF
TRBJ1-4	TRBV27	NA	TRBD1	TGTGCCAGCAGTCCGGGACAGCTTAATGAAAAACTGTTTTTT	CASSPGQLNEKLFF
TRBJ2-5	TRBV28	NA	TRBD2	TGTGCCAGCAGTCTACCAGCGGGAACGGGAGAGACCCAGTACTTC	CASSLPAGTGETQYF